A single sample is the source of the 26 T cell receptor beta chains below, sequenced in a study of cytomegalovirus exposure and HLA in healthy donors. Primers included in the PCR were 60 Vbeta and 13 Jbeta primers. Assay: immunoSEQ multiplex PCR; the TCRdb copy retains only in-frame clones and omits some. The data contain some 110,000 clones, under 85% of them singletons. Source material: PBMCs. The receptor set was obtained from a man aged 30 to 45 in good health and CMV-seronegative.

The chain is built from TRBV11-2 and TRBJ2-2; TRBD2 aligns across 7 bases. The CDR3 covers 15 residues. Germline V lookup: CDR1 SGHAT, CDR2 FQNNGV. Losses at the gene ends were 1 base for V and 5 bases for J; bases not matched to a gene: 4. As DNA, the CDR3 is TGTGCCAGCAGCTTAGTTCGCGGGGGAACCGGGGAGCTGTTTTTT. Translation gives CASSLVRGGTGELFF.

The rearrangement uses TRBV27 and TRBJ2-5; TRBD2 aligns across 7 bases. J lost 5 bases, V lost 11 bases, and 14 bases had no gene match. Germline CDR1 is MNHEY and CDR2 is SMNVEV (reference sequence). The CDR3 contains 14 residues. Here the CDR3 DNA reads TGTGCCCTCGGACTAGTGTGGCGTGATGAGACCCAGTACTTC. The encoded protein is CALGLVWRDETQYF.

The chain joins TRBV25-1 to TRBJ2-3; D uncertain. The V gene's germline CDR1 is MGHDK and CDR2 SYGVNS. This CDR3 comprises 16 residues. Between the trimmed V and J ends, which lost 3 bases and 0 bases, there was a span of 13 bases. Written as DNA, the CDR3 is TGTGCCAGCAGTGACAACCGCGGAGCTAGCACAGATACGCAGTATTTT. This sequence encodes CASSDNRGASTDTQYF.

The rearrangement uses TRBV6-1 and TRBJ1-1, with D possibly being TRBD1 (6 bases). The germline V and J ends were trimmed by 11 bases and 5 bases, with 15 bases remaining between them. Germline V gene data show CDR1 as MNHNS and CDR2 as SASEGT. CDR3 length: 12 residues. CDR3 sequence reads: CALTQGRTEAFF. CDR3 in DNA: TGTGCCCTTACCCAGGGGCGGACTGAAGCTTTCTTT.

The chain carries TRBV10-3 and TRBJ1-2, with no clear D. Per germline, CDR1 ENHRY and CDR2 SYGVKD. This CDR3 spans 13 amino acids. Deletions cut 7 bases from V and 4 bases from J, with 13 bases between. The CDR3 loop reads CAIMASDSYGYTF. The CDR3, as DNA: TGTGCCATCATGGCCAGTGACTCCTATGGCTACACCTTC.

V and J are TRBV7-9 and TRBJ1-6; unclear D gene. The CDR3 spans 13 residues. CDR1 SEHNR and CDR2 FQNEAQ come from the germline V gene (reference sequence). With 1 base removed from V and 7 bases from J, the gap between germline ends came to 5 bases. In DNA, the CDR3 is TGTGCCAGCAGCTTAGGAGGGAATTCACCCCTCCACTTT. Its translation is CASSLGGNSPLHF.

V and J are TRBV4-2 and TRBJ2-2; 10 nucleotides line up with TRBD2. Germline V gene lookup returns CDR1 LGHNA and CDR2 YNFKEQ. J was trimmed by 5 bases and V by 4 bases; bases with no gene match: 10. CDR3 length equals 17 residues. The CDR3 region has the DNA TGTGCCAGCAGCCCAACCGCTAGCGGGAGCACTACCGGGGAGCTGTTTTTT. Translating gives CASSPTASGSTTGELFF.

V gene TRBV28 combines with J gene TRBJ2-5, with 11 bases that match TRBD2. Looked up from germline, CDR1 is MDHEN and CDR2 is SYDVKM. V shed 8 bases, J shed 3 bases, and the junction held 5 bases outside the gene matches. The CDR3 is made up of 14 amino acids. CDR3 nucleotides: TGTGCCAGCTCGGAACTAGCGGGAGAAGAGACCCAGTACTTC. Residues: CASSELAGEETQYF.

Written as DNA, the CDR3 is TGTGCCAGCACTGTAAGGGGTAGGGGTTTGGTCCCAAACACCGGGGAGCTGTTTTTT. Its translation is CASTVRGRGLVPNTGELFF. The rearrangement links TRBV7-9 to TRBJ2-2, with a possible D match to TRBD1 (5 bases). V lost 7 bases, J lost 2 bases, and 26 bases lay in between. CDR1 and CDR2 from the germline V gene are SEHNR and FQNEAQ (reference sequence). This CDR3 has 19 amino acids.

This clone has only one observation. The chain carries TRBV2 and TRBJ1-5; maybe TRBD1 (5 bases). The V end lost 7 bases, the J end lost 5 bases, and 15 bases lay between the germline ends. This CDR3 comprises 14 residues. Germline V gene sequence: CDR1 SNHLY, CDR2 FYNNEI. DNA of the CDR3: TGTGCCAGCAACCCGGACAACCTCGATCAGCCCCAGCATTTT. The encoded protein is CASNPDNLDQPQHF.

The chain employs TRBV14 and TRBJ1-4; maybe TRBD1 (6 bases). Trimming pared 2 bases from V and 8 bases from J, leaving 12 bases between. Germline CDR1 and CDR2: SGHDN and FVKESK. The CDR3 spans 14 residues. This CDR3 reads CASSQQATGEKLFF. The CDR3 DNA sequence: TGTGCCAGCAGCCAACAGGCAACAGGGGAAAAACTGTTTTTT.

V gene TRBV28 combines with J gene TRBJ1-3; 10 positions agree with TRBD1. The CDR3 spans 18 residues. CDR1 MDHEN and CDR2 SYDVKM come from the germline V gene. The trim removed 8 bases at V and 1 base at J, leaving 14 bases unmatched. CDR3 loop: CASPPSSLGQGSGNTIYF. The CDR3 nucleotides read TGTGCCAGCCCCCCGTCCAGCCTGGGACAGGGGTCTGGAAACACCATATATTTT.

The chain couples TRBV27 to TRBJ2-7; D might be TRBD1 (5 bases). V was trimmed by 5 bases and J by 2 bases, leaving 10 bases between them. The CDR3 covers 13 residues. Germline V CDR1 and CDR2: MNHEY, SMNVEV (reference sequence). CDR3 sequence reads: CASSPYRTYEQYF. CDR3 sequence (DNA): TGTGCCAGCAGTCCTTACAGGACCTACGAGCAGTACTTC.

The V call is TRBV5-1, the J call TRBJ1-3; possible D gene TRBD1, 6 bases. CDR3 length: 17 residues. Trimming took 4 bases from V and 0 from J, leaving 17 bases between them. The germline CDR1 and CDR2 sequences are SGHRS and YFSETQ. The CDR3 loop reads CASSPDSFTISGNTIYF. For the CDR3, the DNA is TGCGCCAGCAGCCCGGACAGCTTCACAATCTCTGGAAACACCATATATTTT. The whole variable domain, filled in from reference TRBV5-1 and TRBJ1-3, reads KAGVTQTPRYLIKTRGQQVTLSCSPISGHRSVSWYQQTPGQGLQFLFEYFSETQRNKGNFPGRFSGRQFSNSRSEMNVSTLELGDSALYLCASSPDSFTISGNTIYFGEGSWLTVV.

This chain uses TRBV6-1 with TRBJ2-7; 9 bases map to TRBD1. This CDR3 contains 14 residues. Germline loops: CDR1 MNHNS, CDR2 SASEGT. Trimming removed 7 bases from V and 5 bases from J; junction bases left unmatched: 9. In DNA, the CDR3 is TGTGCCAGCAACGGCCGGGACAGGGTCCACGAGCAGTACTTC. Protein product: CASNGRDRVHEQYF.

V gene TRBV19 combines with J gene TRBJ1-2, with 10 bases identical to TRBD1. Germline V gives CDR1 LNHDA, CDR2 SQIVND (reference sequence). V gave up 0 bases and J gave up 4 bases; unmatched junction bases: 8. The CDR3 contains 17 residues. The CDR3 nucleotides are TGTGCCAGTAGTATAGACTTCACGGGACAGGGGTCCTATGGCTACACCTTC. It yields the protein CASSIDFTGQGSYGYTF.

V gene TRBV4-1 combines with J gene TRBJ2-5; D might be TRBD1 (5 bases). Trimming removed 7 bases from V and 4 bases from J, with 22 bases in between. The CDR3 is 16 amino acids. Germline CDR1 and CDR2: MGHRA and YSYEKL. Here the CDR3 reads CASKGARGREGETQYF. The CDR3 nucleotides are TGCGCCAGCAAAGGAGCTCGCGGCAGGGAAGGAGAGACCCAGTACTTC.

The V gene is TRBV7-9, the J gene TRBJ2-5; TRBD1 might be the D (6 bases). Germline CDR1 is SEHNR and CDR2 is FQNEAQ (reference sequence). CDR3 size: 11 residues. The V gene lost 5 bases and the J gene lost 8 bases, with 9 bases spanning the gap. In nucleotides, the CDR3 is TGTGCCAGCAGCCCCGGGACAACCCAGTACTTC. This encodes CASSPGTTQYF. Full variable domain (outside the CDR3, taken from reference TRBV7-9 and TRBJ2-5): DTGVSQNPRHKITKRGQNVTFRCDPISEHNRLYWYRQTLGQGPEFLTYFQNEAQLEKSRLLSDRFSAERPKGSFSTLEIQRTEQGDSAMYLCASSPGTTQYFGPGTRLLVL.

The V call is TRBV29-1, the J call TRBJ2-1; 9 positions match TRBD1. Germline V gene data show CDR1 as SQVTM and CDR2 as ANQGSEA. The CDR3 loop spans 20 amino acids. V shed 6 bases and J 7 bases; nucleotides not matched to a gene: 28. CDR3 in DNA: TGCAGCGTGCAGAGGGGTGGGGACAGGGCGTTTGGGCGGGATGGGAATGAGCAGTTCTTC. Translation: CSVQRGGDRAFGRDGNEQFF.

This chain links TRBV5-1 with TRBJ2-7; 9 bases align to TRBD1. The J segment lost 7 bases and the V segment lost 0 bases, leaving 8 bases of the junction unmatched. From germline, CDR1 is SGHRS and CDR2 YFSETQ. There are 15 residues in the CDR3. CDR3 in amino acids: CASSLEGTGLYEQYF. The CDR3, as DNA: TGCGCCAGCAGCTTGGAAGGGACAGGGTTATATGAGCAGTACTTC.

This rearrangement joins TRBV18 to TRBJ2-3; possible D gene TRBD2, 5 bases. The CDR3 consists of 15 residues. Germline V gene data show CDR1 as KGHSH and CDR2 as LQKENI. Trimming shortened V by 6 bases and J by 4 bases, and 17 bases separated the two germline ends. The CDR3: CASSLFRERADTQYF. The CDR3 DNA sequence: TGTGCCAGCTCGCTGTTTCGGGAAAGGGCAGATACGCAGTATTTT.

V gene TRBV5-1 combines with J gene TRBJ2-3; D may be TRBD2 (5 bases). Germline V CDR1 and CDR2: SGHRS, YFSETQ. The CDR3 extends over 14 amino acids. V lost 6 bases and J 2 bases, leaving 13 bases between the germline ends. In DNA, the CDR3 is TGCGCCAGCACTTGGGGAGAATCCACAGATACGCAGTATTTT. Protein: CASTWGESTDTQYF.

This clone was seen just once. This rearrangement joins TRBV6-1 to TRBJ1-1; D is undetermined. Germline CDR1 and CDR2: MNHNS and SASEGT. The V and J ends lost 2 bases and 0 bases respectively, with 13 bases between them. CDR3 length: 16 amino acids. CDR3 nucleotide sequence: TGTGCCAGCAGTGAATTGGTGGTGGGCATGAACACTGAAGCTTTCTTT. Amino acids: CASSELVVGMNTEAFF.

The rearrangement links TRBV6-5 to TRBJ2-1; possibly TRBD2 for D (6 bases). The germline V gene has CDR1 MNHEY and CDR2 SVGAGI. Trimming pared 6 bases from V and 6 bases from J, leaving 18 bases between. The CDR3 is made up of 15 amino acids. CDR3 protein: CASRRGGANGNEQFF. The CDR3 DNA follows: TGTGCCAGCAGGCGGGGCGGGGCCAATGGCAATGAGCAGTTCTTC.

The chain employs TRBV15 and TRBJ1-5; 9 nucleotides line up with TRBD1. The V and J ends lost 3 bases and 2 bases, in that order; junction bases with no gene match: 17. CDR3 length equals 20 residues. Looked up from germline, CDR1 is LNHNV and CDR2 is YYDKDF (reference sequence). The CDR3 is CATSSITPGQGSRGNQPQHF. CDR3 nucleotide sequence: TGTGCCACCAGCAGCATTACCCCGGGACAGGGTAGTAGGGGCAATCAGCCCCAGCATTTT. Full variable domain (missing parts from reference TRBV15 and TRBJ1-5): DAMVIQNPRYQVTQFGKPVTLSCSQTLNHNVMYWYQQKSSQAPKLLFHYYDKDFNNEADTPDNFQSRRPNTSFCFLDIRSPGLGDTAMYLCATSSITPGQGSRGNQPQHFGDGTRLSIL.

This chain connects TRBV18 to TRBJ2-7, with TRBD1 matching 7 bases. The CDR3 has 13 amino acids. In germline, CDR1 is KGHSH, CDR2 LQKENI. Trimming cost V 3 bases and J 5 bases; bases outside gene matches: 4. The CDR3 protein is CASSPSGTDEQYF. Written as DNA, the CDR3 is TGTGCCAGCTCACCTTCTGGGACAGACGAGCAGTACTTC. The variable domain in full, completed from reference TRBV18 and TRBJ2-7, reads NAGVMQNPRHLVRRRGQEARLRCSPMKGHSHVYWYRQLPEEGLKFMVYLQKENIIDESGMPKERFSAEFPKEGPSILRIQQVVRGDSAAYFCASSPSGTDEQYFGPGTRLTVT.